This T cell receptor (beta chain) was sequenced during a study of PD-1 blockade in classical Hodgkin lymphoma. Time point noted: newly diagnosed, previously untreated cHL patient sample. Researchers report purifying CD4+ T cells from thawed PBMCs by magnetic negative selection. TCRdb keeps only in-frame clones here, not all; method: immunoSEQ multiplex PCR. The data contain around 3,400 clones, over 80% of them seen just once; the ten biggest clones take up 2.6%. Germline CDR1 is SGHRS and CDR2 is YFSETQ. The CDR3 loop spans 15 amino acids. Unmatched junction bases numbered 5, after V lost 4 bases and J lost 6 bases.

The TCR originated in a human donor with classical Hodgkin lymphoma. V usage is TRBV5-1 and J usage is TRBJ2-3, with 13 bases matching TRBD2. The specimen sequenced was CD4+ T cells from blood. The CDR3 here is CASSVTSGGYDTQYF. The CDR3 DNA reads as TGCGCCAGCAGCGTGACTAGCGGGGGGTACGATACGCAGTATTTT.